This is a list of T cell receptor beta chains from one sample in a study of OX40 agonist ivuxolimab in advanced cancers. Repertoires were generated with immunoSEQ multiplex PCR, while TCRdb's copy carries only in-frame clones and drops some. Among about 100,000 clones listed, approximately 95% were seen once. This material consisted of CD4+ or CD8+ T cells sorted from blood, taken in a trial of the OX40 agonist ivuxolimab. Receptor source: an adult with an advanced solid tumor such as melanoma, head and neck, liver or kidney cancer. Each CDR3 is given with its conserved first and last residue. Fields, in order: clone size, V gene, D gene, J gene, CDR3 DNA, CDR3 protein. D genes are given only for firm matches. Part of the rows lack a size; the others show once, few, many or a class for expanded clones.

size: NA; V: TRBV5-8; D: NA; J: TRBJ1-3; DNA: TGTGCCAGCAGCGCTCAAACCCTGAGCTCTGGAAACACCATATATTTT; CDR3: CASSAQTLSSGNTIYF
size: NA; V: TRBV5-1; D: NA; J: TRBJ2-2; DNA: TGCGCCAGCAGCTTAAACCAGGGGAGTGGAAACACCGGGGAGCTGTTTTTT; CDR3: CASSLNQGSGNTGELFF
size: NA; V: TRBV2; D: NA; J: TRBJ2-5; DNA: TGTGCCAGCATACATGCCCGAGAGACCCAGTACTTC; CDR3: CASIHARETQYF
size: NA; V: TRBV14; D: NA; J: TRBJ1-4; DNA: TGTGCCAGCAGCCACAGGCCCGCTAATGAAAAACTGTTTTTT; CDR3: CASSHRPANEKLFF
size: NA; V: TRBV12-5; D: TRBD1; J: TRBJ2-7; DNA: TGTGCTAGTGGTTGGGACAGGGGGCAACGGTTCAGTTCGGACGAGCAGTACTTC; CDR3: CASGWDRGQRFSSDEQYF
size: NA; V: TRBV7-9; D: NA; J: TRBJ2-7; DNA: TGTGCCAGCAGTATAGAGACAGGGAGGTCCTACGAGCAGTACTTC; CDR3: CASSIETGRSYEQYF
size: NA; V: TRBV6-1; D: TRBD1; J: TRBJ1-2; DNA: TGTGCCAGCAGTACAACAGGGGATGGCTATGGCTACACCTTC; CDR3: CASSTTGDGYGYTF
size: NA; V: TRBV7-9; D: TRBD1; J: TRBJ1-5; DNA: TGTGCCAGCAGCTTAGGAGGACAGGGGTATAGCAATCAGCCCCAGCATTTT; CDR3: CASSLGGQGYSNQPQHF
size: NA; V: TRBV27; D: NA; J: TRBJ2-7; DNA: TGTGCCAGCAGTGGATCCGGGCCCCAAGGGATCGAGCAGTACTTC; CDR3: CASSGSGPQGIEQYF
size: once; V: TRBV7-8; D: NA; J: TRBJ1-5; DNA: TGTGCCAGCAGCTTAGCCGGGGTCGGCAATCAGCCCCAGCATTTT; CDR3: CASSLAGVGNQPQHF
size: NA; V: TRBV7-6; D: NA; J: TRBJ2-1; DNA: TGTGCCAGCAGCTGGTCACAGGAAAATGAGCAGTTCTTC; CDR3: CASSWSQENEQFF
size: NA; V: TRBV30; D: NA; J: TRBJ2-7; DNA: TGTGCCACCTCCCCAACTGGCTCCTACGAGCAGTACTTC; CDR3: CATSPTGSYEQYF
size: NA; V: TRBV7-6; D: NA; J: TRBJ2-1; DNA: TGTGCCAGCAGCCTGAGGTCCCTTTCTGAGCAGTTCTTC; CDR3: CASSLRSLSEQFF
size: NA; V: TRBV27; D: NA; J: TRBJ1-1; DNA: TGTGCCAGCAGTTTTCTGGAGAACACTGAAGCTTTCTTT; CDR3: CASSFLENTEAFF
size: NA; V: TRBV5-4; D: NA; J: TRBJ1-1; DNA: TGTGCCAGCACTAGGGGTAGCACTGAAGCTTTCTTT; CDR3: CASTRGSTEAFF
size: NA; V: TRBV15; D: NA; J: TRBJ1-5; DNA: TGTGCCACCAGCAGAGAGATGACAAACCCGGCCCTTCAGCCCCAGCATTTT; CDR3: CATSREMTNPALQPQHF
size: NA; V: TRBV15; D: TRBD1; J: TRBJ1-6; DNA: TGTGCCACCAGCACCCGACAGGGGGCGGATTCACCCCTCCACTTT; CDR3: CATSTRQGADSPLHF
size: NA; V: TRBV28; D: NA; J: TRBJ2-5; DNA: TGTGCCAGCAGTTTAATGGGTCAGGGCAGGTCCCAGTACTTC; CDR3: CASSLMGQGRSQYF